Sequencing of this T cell receptor (beta chain) was carried out in a study of T cells in tumors after PD-1 blockade. Looking at the study overall: Some patients also took daily vismodegib 150 mg during anti-PD-1 treatment.

The CDR3 runs 15 residues. Per the germline V gene, CDR1 is MGHRA and CDR2 is YSYEKL. V lost 1 base, J lost 7 bases, and 16 bases lay in between. The data were produced by immunoSEQ multiplex PCR, yet TCRdb's version contains in-frame clones alone and is incomplete. The sample has around 46,000 clones; about four fifths are singletons. The sequenced sample was PBMCs, obtained before anti-PD-1 treatment. The rearrangement joins TRBV4-1 to TRBJ2-5; tentative D call: TRBD2 (7 bases). This TCR was sampled from a human donor with basal cell carcinoma. The CDR3 DNA sequence: TGCGCCAGCAGCCAAGTAGGAGGACTAGGGGGGACCCAGTACTTC. This encodes CASSQVGGLGGTQYF.